The 15 T cell receptor beta chains below were found in one sample sequenced in a study of blood T cell repertoires in COVID-19. Method: immunoSEQ multiplex PCR; TCRdb's copy keeps in-frame clones and lacks some. The table lists about 210,000 clones, under 90% of them singletons. The specimen sequenced was peripheral blood. Receptors originate from a woman at least 80 years old with COVID-19, enrolled during active disease.

The chain links TRBV6-6 to TRBJ2-2; D not resolved. Germline V gene sequence: CDR1 MNHNY, CDR2 SVGAGI (reference sequence). This CDR3 has 13 amino acids. Trimming removed 6 bases from V and 6 bases from J, with 11 bases in between. The CDR3 protein is CASSLSGPGELFF. As DNA, the CDR3 is TGTGCCAGCAGCCTCAGTGGTCCCGGGGAGCTGTTTTTT.

This rearrangement joins TRBV12-3 or TRBV12-4 to TRBJ1-6; D uncertain. Trimming shortened V by 9 bases and J by 10 bases, and 13 bases separated the two germline ends. CDR3 length: 12 residues. The CDR3 region has the DNA TGTGCCAGTTCGTTGCCCCGGTCACCCCTCCACTTT. It specifies CASSLPRSPLHF.

CDR3 amino acids: CASSPDQNYGYTF. The CDR3 region has the DNA TGTGCCAGCTCCCCCGATCAGAACTATGGCTACACCTTC. This chain joins TRBV5-4 and TRBJ1-2; D not resolved. Germline CDR1 is SGHNT and CDR2 is YYREEE (reference sequence). The CDR3 totals 13 residues. V dropped 7 bases and J dropped 2 bases, with 12 bases sitting between them.

This chain uses TRBV7-2 with TRBJ2-1; the match to TRBD1 covers 9 bases. CDR3 length: 15 amino acids. J was trimmed by 2 bases and V by 5 bases; bases with no gene match: 4. Looked up from germline, CDR1 is SGHTA and CDR2 is FQGNSA. Here the CDR3 reads CASSLDRGAYNEQFF. Here the CDR3 DNA reads TGTGCCAGCAGCCTGGACAGGGGAGCCTACAATGAGCAGTTCTTC.

This clone occurred once. The chain employs TRBV20-1 and TRBJ1-6, with D perhaps matching TRBD1 (5 bases). CDR3 length: 14 amino acids. Trimming left V 3 bases short and J 7 bases short, with 13 bases between. From germline, CDR1 is DFQATT and CDR2 SNEGSKA (reference sequence). CDR3 protein: CSASSGHLNSPLHF. The CDR3 bases are TGCAGTGCTAGTTCAGGACATCTCAATTCACCCCTCCACTTT.

This clone was detected ten times or more. V is TRBV28 and J is TRBJ2-7; D unresolved. Germline-derived CDR1 and CDR2 are MDHEN and SYDVKM. This CDR3 contains 15 residues. The V gene lost 10 bases and the J gene lost 0 bases, with 19 bases spanning the gap. CDR3 nucleotide sequence: TGTGCCACCGTCCTTCCCCGTGGGCTCTCCTACGAGCAGTACTTC. Protein sequence: CATVLPRGLSYEQYF.

This clone turned up a few times. J is TRBJ2-7 and V is TRBV9; D is unresolved. Germline V gene lookup returns CDR1 SGDLS and CDR2 YYNGEE. Deletions cut 0 bases from V and 3 bases from J, with 10 bases between. This CDR3 region has 14 residues. The CDR3, as DNA: TGTGCCAGCAGCGTAGGTGGCCATGGCTACGAGCAGTACTTC. Translated, it gives CASSVGGHGYEQYF. Variable domain in full (rest from reference TRBV9 and TRBJ2-7): DSGVTQTPKHLITATGQRVTLRCSPRSGDLSVYWYQQSLDQGLQFLIQYYNGEERAKGNILERFSAQQFPDLHSELNLSSLELGDSALYFCASSVGGHGYEQYFGPGTRLTVT.

V and J are TRBV2 and TRBJ1-5, with D maybe TRBD1 (6 bases). The CDR3 is 14 amino acids. The V end lost 2 bases, the J end lost 7 bases, and 12 bases lay between the germline ends. Germline CDR1 and CDR2: SNHLY and FYNNEI. The DNA for the CDR3 is TGTGCCAGCAGTGAACGGACAGCCAGCCAGCCCCAGCATTTT. Its translation is CASSERTASQPQHF.

The rearrangement uses TRBV19 and TRBJ2-3, with D uncertain. The CDR3 loop spans 16 amino acids. Germline CDR1 reads LNHDA; CDR2 reads SQIVND (reference sequence). Trimming stripped 6 bases from V and 1 base from J, with 17 bases between. In nucleotides, the CDR3 is TGTGCCAGTAGATGGAGTCACCAAGGTGGCACAGATACGCAGTATTTT. It yields the protein CASRWSHQGGTDTQYF.

This rearrangement joins TRBV3-1 (or the pseudogene TRBV3-2) to TRBJ2-1; 10 positions agree with TRBD2. Losses at the gene ends were 4 bases for V and 6 bases for J; bases not matched to a gene: 12. Germline loops: CDR1 LGHDT, CDR2 YNNKEL (reference sequence). This CDR3 contains 17 residues. For the CDR3, the DNA is TGTGCCAGCAGCCCAAAAACGGGACTAGCGAGCGTCAATGAGCAGTTCTTC. Its protein product is CASSPKTGLASVNEQFF.

This clone was counted between two and nine times. The genes are TRBV2 and TRBJ1-3; perhaps TRBD1 as D (6 bases). Germline V gene lookup returns CDR1 SNHLY and CDR2 FYNNEI. CDR3 size: 19 residues. Trimming stripped 3 bases from V and 0 bases from J, with 21 bases between. This CDR3 is CASSDRLGQPNLSGNTIYF. The CDR3 coding sequence is TGTGCCAGCAGTGATCGACTCGGACAGCCCAATCTCTCTGGAAACACCATATATTTT.

V and J are TRBV27 and TRBJ1-6, with D perhaps matching TRBD1 (6 bases). V dropped 4 bases and J dropped 10 bases, with 14 bases sitting between them. Germline CDR1 MNHEY, CDR2 SMNVEV (reference sequence). This CDR3 comprises 14 residues. In DNA form, the CDR3 reads TGTGCCAGCAGTTCTGTCGGCAGGGGATCACCCCTCCACTTT. Translated: CASSSVGRGSPLHF.

The chain has TRBV18 and TRBJ1-1, with 9 bases fitting TRBD1. Looked up from germline, CDR1 is KGHSH and CDR2 is LQKENI. Unmatched junction bases numbered 7, after V lost 6 bases and J lost 5 bases. CDR3 length equals 14 residues. CDR3 nucleotides: TGTGCCAGCTCCGCGGGACAGGGTTTTACTGAAGCTTTCTTT. Its protein is CASSAGQGFTEAFF.

This clone was seen many times. The chain recombines TRBV19 with TRBJ2-7; 13 nucleotides line up with TRBD2. The germline CDR1 and CDR2 sequences are LNHDA and SQIVND (reference sequence). The CDR3 extends over 18 amino acids. The junction had 13 bases not matched to a gene; V was cut back by 4 bases and J by 4 bases. This CDR3 is CASSTRSGTSGKKYEQYF. The CDR3 bases are TGTGCCAGTAGTACGAGATCCGGGACTAGCGGGAAAAAATACGAGCAGTACTTC.

This clone was detected once. The rearrangement uses TRBV5-1 and TRBJ2-1; D perhaps matches TRBD1 (5 bases). V was clipped by 2 bases and J by 3 bases, with 6 bases between them. This CDR3 spans 13 amino acids. The V gene's germline CDR1 is SGHRS and CDR2 YFSETQ. The CDR3 protein is CASSLQDYNEQFF. The CDR3 region has the DNA TGCGCCAGCAGCTTACAGGACTACAATGAGCAGTTCTTC. Based on the CDR3 plus reference TRBV5-1 and TRBJ2-1, the full variable domain is KAGVTQTPRYLIKTRGQQVTLSCSPISGHRSVSWYQQTPGQGLQFLFEYFSETQRNKGNFPGRFSGRQFSNSRSEMNVSTLELGDSALYLCASSLQDYNEQFFGPGTRLTVL.